There are a few counts of the clone carrying this TCR beta chain. As yet, its antigen is unknown. One entry per CDR3 protein results from TCRdb running MiXCR on the reads. The sample lists around 900,000 distinct CDR3 sequences; around 29% were seen once. This sample stems from a study of T cell repertoires in cytomegalovirus infection. Study as a whole: Selection of CMV epitopes for the study included recently identified HLA-C-restricted and well-studied HLA-B-restricted ones. Based on public TCR beta signatures, there were indications of CMV infection and of a matching HLA type. Study results and caveats: Summed public TCR beta family frequency identified CMV carriers bearing the relevant HLA.

CDR3 length equals 17 residues. Germline V CDR1 and CDR2: SGHDN, FVKESK. Germline trimming cut 4 bases from V and 7 bases from J; bases unmatched to any gene: 13. The TCR was taken from a human donor in good health (CMV status not recorded). Some clones in this sample may be carry-over from other donors' samples. The sequencing here drew on cultured CD8+ T cells from PBMCs, taken from culture after CMV antigen stimulation. The rearrangement joins TRBV14 to TRBJ2-1; 10 bases are shared with TRBD2. CDR3 DNA sequence: TGTGCCAGCAGCCCCTTGACTAGCGGGTCCTTAGGGAATGAGCAGTTCTTC. It codes for CASSPLTSGSLGNEQFF.